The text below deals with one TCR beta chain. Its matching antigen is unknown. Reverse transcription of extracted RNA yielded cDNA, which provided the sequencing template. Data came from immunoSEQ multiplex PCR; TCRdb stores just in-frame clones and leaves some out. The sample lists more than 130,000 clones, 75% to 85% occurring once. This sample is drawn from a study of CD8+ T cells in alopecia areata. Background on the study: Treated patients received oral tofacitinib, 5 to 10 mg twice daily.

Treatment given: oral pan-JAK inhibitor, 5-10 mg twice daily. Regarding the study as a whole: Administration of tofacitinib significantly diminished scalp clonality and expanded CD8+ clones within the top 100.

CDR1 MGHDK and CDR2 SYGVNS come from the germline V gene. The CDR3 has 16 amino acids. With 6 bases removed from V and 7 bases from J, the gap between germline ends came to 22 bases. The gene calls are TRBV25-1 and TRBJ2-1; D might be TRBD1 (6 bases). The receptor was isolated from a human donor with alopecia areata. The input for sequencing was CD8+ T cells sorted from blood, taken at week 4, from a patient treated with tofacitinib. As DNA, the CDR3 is TGTGCCAGCAGAATAAATGGGGACAAAATGGGGAATGAGCAGTTCTTC. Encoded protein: CASRINGDKMGNEQFF.